Presented here are 24 T cell receptor beta chains from one specimen sequenced in a study of blood T cell repertoires in COVID-19. The method was immunoSEQ multiplex PCR; TCRdb's version includes in-frame clones alone and lacks a portion of them. The sample holds almost 400,000 clones, 87% seen once. The sequencing input was peripheral blood. These receptors were collected from a woman between 55 and 75 years old with COVID-19, enrolled during active disease.

The gene calls are TRBV3-1 (or the pseudogene TRBV3-2) and TRBJ1-6; 7 bases match TRBD1. V was clipped by 5 bases and J by 13 bases; unmatched bases: 11. The CDR3 contains 14 residues. CDR1 is LGHDT and CDR2 is YNNKEL in the germline V gene (reference sequence). The CDR3 nucleotides are TGTGCCAGCAGCTCGAAACGGGACAGAGCGCCCCTCCACTTT. It specifies CASSSKRDRAPLHF.

In the case of this clone: The same CDR3 is also encoded by other DNA sequences in this sample. The J gene is TRBJ2-7, the V gene TRBV18, with TRBD1 matching over 9 bases. Germline assignment: CDR1 KGHSH and CDR2 LQKENI. The CDR3 has 15 amino acids. V was pared by 3 bases and J by 1 base, with 4 bases of the junction left unmatched. The CDR3 sequence: CASSPGTGRSYEQYF. CDR3 bases: TGTGCCAGCTCACCTGGGACAGGGCGGTCCTACGAGCAGTACTTC.

This clone was observed a handful of times. The genes are TRBV6-6 and TRBJ1-2; a weak D match, TRBD1 (5 bases). Deletions cut 6 bases from V and 8 bases from J, with 19 bases between. Germline loops: CDR1 MNHNY, CDR2 SVGAGI (reference sequence). This CDR3 has 14 residues. CDR3 residues: CASSTREGLGGYTF. CDR3 nucleotides: TGTGCCAGCAGCACCCGGGAGGGGTTGGGCGGCTACACCTTC.

V gene TRBV28 combines with J gene TRBJ1-2; D call uncertain. With 5 bases removed from V and 4 bases from J, the gap between germline ends came to 26 bases. CDR3 length: 18 amino acids. Germline V CDR1 and CDR2: MDHEN, SYDVKM. The CDR3 region is CASSGFLGRRGEGYGYTF. As DNA, the CDR3 is TGTGCCAGCAGTGGCTTCTTGGGTCGGAGAGGTGAAGGCTATGGCTACACCTTC.

This clone was found a few times. The same CDR3 is also encoded by other DNA sequences in this sample. The chain carries TRBV28 and TRBJ1-2; possibly TRBD1 for D (5 bases). Trimming pared 2 bases from V and 0 bases from J, leaving 7 bases between. The CDR3 totals 14 residues. CDR1 is MDHEN, CDR2 SYDVKM, per germline. The CDR3 protein is CASSLTGANYGYTF. DNA of the CDR3: TGTGCCAGCAGTTTAACGGGGGCTAACTATGGCTACACCTTC.

This clone has a single count. V is TRBV5-4 and J is TRBJ2-3; 12 nucleotides align to TRBD1. J gave up 3 bases and V 5 bases, and 4 bases lay outside the gene matches. This CDR3 comprises 15 residues. The germline CDR1 and CDR2 sequences are SGHNT and YYREEE (reference sequence). The CDR3 DNA follows: TGTGCCAGCAGACGGGACAGGGGGCCGACAGATACGCAGTATTTT. Its protein product is CASRRDRGPTDTQYF.

This chain links TRBV4-2 with TRBJ1-2; 8 positions agree with TRBD1. The CDR3 loop spans 16 amino acids. The V gene's germline CDR1 is LGHNA and CDR2 YNFKEQ. V was pared by 2 bases and J by 2 bases, with 7 bases of the junction left unmatched. CDR3 sequence: CASSQYTGGTNYGYTF. The CDR3, as DNA: TGTGCCAGCAGCCAATACACAGGGGGGACAAACTATGGCTACACCTTC.

This chain uses TRBV19 with TRBJ1-5; D might be TRBD1 (6 bases). Trimming pared 3 bases from V and 12 bases from J, leaving 21 bases between. In germline, CDR1 is LNHDA, CDR2 SQIVND (reference sequence). The CDR3 is made up of 15 amino acids. The CDR3 DNA reads as TGTGCCAGTAGTATTCCTGCCGCCGCAGGGGAGCTCCAGCATTTT. Translated: CASSIPAAAGELQHF.

This clone was counted once. This rearrangement joins TRBV3-1 (or the pseudogene TRBV3-2) to TRBJ1-1; TRBD1 agrees at 8 bases. This CDR3 comprises 14 residues. In germline, CDR1 is LGHDT, CDR2 YNNKEL (reference sequence). V shed 4 bases and J 2 bases; nucleotides not matched to a gene: 3. The DNA for the CDR3 is TGTGCCAGCAGCCTTGGGACAGGCAACACTGAAGCTTTCTTT. Translating gives CASSLGTGNTEAFF.

In this sample, this clone turned up once. V and J are TRBV9 and TRBJ2-3; D is ambiguous. The V end lost 0 bases, the J end lost 3 bases, and 8 bases lay between the germline ends. The CDR3 consists of 14 residues. CDR1 is SGDLS and CDR2 is YYNGEE in the germline V gene. In nucleotides, the CDR3 is TGTGCCAGCAGCGTAGATGAGAGGACAGATACGCAGTATTTT. It specifies CASSVDERTDTQYF. The entire variable domain, with the rest obtained from reference TRBV9 and TRBJ2-3, is as follows: DSGVTQTPKHLITATGQRVTLRCSPRSGDLSVYWYQQSLDQGLQFLIQYYNGEERAKGNILERFSAQQFPDLHSELNLSSLELGDSALYFCASSVDERTDTQYFGPGTRLTVL.

The chain joins TRBV7-8 to TRBJ1-4, with 8 bases identical to TRBD1. Germline trimming cut 4 bases from V and 8 bases from J; bases unmatched to any gene: 9. The V gene's germline CDR1 is SGHVS and CDR2 FQNEAQ. The CDR3 runs to 15 residues. Here the CDR3 reads CASSSHGTGREKLFF. The CDR3 region has the DNA TGTGCCAGCAGCTCCCACGGGACAGGAAGGGAAAAACTGTTTTTT. Full variable domain (rest looked up from reference TRBV7-8 and TRBJ1-4): GAGVSQSPRYKVAKRGQDVALRCDPISGHVSLFWYQQALGQGPEFLTYFQNEAQLDKSGLPSDRFFAERPEGSVSTLKIQRTQQEDSAVYLCASSSHGTGREKLFFGSGTQLSVL.

This chain uses TRBV6-1 with TRBJ2-7; D call uncertain. With 4 bases removed from V and 0 bases from J, the gap between germline ends came to 13 bases. The CDR3 has 15 residues. Germline V gene data show CDR1 as MNHNS and CDR2 as SASEGT. The CDR3 DNA is TGTGCCAGCAGTGTAGCAGCAGGCCTCTCCTACGAGCAGTACTTC. It codes for CASSVAAGLSYEQYF.

The rearrangement uses TRBV27 and TRBJ1-1; D might be TRBD1 (5 bases). Per germline, CDR1 MNHEY and CDR2 SMNVEV (reference sequence). CDR3 length: 14 residues. V lost 6 bases to trimming and J lost 0 bases, with 11 bases between them. The CDR3 region is CASRRGDVNTEAFF. The CDR3 DNA follows: TGTGCCAGCAGGCGCGGGGACGTGAACACTGAAGCTTTCTTT.

This sequence joins TRBV6-5 and TRBJ1-2; the match to TRBD1 covers 7 bases. V shed 5 bases, J shed 3 bases, and the junction held 6 bases outside the gene matches. This CDR3 contains 14 residues. The germline V gene has CDR1 MNHEY and CDR2 SVGAGI. Here the CDR3 DNA reads TGTGCCAGCAGTACCGGGACAGCTGACTATGGCTACACCTTC. This translates into CASSTGTADYGYTF.

V gene TRBV28 combines with J gene TRBJ1-1, with 8 bases matching TRBD1. CDR1 is MDHEN and CDR2 is SYDVKM in the germline V gene. This CDR3 is built from 14 residues. V dropped 6 bases and J dropped 1; count of bases not matched to a gene: 4. The CDR3 sequence: CASRATGGNTEAFF. In DNA form, the CDR3 reads TGTGCCAGCAGAGCTACAGGGGGGAACACTGAAGCTTTCTTT.

In this sample, this clone turned up a few times. The V and J genes are TRBV14 and TRBJ2-3; 8 bases fit TRBD2. This CDR3 is 17 amino acids long. Germline V lookup: CDR1 SGHDN, CDR2 FVKESK. V lost 0 bases, J lost 1 base, and 6 bases stayed unmatched. The CDR3 sequence is CASSQDRGGPGTDTQYF. As DNA, the CDR3 is TGTGCCAGCAGCCAAGATCGGGGGGGGCCTGGCACAGATACGCAGTATTTT.

This clone was observed a handful of times. The chain couples TRBV2 to TRBJ1-4, with 10 bases matching TRBD1. Trimming at V came to 10 bases and at J to 8 bases, leaving 10 bases not matched to a gene. This CDR3 is built from 14 residues. Germline CDR1 SNHLY, CDR2 FYNNEI. CDR3 sequence reads: CATTRDRGDEKLFF. CDR3 in DNA: TGTGCCACCACACGGGACAGGGGAGACGAAAAACTGTTTTTT.

The rearrangement uses TRBV27 and TRBJ2-3, with 11 bases that match TRBD2. In germline, CDR1 is MNHEY, CDR2 SMNVEV (reference sequence). The CDR3 extends over 16 amino acids. Unmatched junction bases numbered 6, after V lost 4 bases and J lost 3 bases. The CDR3 coding sequence is TGTGCCAGCAGTTCGCTGGGACTAGCGGCTACAGATACGCAGTATTTT. Its protein is CASSSLGLAATDTQYF.

V gene TRBV3-1 (or the pseudogene TRBV3-2) combines with J gene TRBJ2-3; D uncertain. Germline V gives CDR1 LGHDT, CDR2 YNNKEL (reference sequence). The V end lost 3 bases, the J end lost 6 bases, and 10 bases lay between the germline ends. The CDR3 covers 13 residues. CDR3 region: CASSHSKEDTQYF. The CDR3 DNA is TGTGCCAGCAGCCATAGTAAGGAGGATACGCAGTATTTT.

The chain links TRBV29-1 to TRBJ2-6; possible D gene TRBD2, 6 bases. Germline V lookup: CDR1 SQVTM, CDR2 ANQGSEA. This CDR3 is 14 amino acids long. The germline V and J ends were trimmed by 8 bases and 0 bases, with 11 bases remaining between them. The CDR3 loop is CSPREVSGANVLTF. CDR3 coding DNA: TGCAGCCCTAGGGAGGTCTCTGGGGCCAACGTCCTGACTTTC.

The chain employs TRBV7-2 and TRBJ1-6, with TRBD1 matching over 8 bases. Germline assignment: CDR1 SGHTA and CDR2 FQGNSA. The CDR3 extends over 15 amino acids. V dropped 1 base and J dropped 9; count of bases not matched to a gene: 5. The CDR3 DNA reads TGTGCCAGCAGCTTAGTGGACAGGGTCCCTTCACCCCTCCACTTT. Translated, it gives CASSLVDRVPSPLHF.

This sequence joins TRBV4-1 and TRBJ2-1; 10 bases line up with TRBD2. Trimming removed 4 bases from V and 3 bases from J; junction bases left unmatched: 9. The CDR3 loop spans 17 amino acids. Germline CDR1 reads MGHRA; CDR2 reads YSYEKL. The CDR3 sequence is CASSRGRASGGYNEQFF. The CDR3 DNA reads TGCGCCAGCAGCCGGGGACGGGCTAGCGGGGGCTACAATGAGCAGTTCTTC.

Comments on this clone: Sequence at one end of the junction differs from germline and may be a read error. This chain uses TRBV18 with TRBJ2-1; TRBD1 aligns across 9 bases. The CDR3 runs to 11 residues. CDR1 is KGHSH and CDR2 is LQKENI in the germline V gene. In DNA, the CDR3 is TGTGCCAGCTCACTAACAGGGGGCTTAATCTTC. It specifies CASSLTGGLIF. The full variable domain, its missing parts supplied by reference TRBV18 and TRBJ2-1, is NAGVMQNPRHLVRRRGQEARLRCSPMKGHSHVYWYRQLPEEGLKFMVYLQKENIIDESGMPKERFSAEFPKEGPSILRIQQVVRGDSAAYFCASSLTGGLIFGPGTRLTVL.

J is TRBJ1-1 and V is TRBV6-1, with a possible D match to TRBD1 (6 bases). CDR1 and CDR2 from the germline V gene are MNHNS and SASEGT. Deletions cut 1 base from V and 8 bases from J, with 11 bases between. The CDR3 runs to 13 residues. This chain's CDR3 is CASSEVWGPEAFF. CDR3 in DNA: TGTGCCAGCAGTGAAGTGTGGGGGCCCGAAGCTTTCTTT.